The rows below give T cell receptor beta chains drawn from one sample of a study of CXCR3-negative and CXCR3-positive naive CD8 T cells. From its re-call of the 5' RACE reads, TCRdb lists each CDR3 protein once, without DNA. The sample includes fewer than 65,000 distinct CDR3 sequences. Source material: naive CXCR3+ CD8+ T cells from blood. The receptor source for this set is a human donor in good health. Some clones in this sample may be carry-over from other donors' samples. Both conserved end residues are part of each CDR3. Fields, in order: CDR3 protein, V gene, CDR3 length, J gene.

cdr3_aa: CASSPRGAGPYEQYF
v_call: TRBV7-3
cdr3_length: 15
j_call: TRBJ2-7

cdr3_aa: CASSLGQGAVYEQYF
v_call: TRBV7-9
cdr3_length: 15
j_call: TRBJ2-7

cdr3_aa: CASSPGGSWSEQYF
v_call: TRBV5-1
cdr3_length: 14
j_call: TRBJ2-7

cdr3_aa: CASSIILAEGRADTQYF
v_call: TRBV19
cdr3_length: 17
j_call: TRBJ2-3

cdr3_aa: CASSRDFNTGELFF
v_call: TRBV7-6
cdr3_length: 14
j_call: TRBJ2-2

cdr3_aa: CASSPQGNTEAFF
v_call: TRBV7-9
cdr3_length: 13
j_call: TRBJ1-1

cdr3_aa: CASSPLPMETQYF
v_call: TRBV7-8
cdr3_length: 13
j_call: TRBJ2-5

cdr3_aa: CASSFDRDTEAFF
v_call: TRBV12-3/TRBV12-4
cdr3_length: 13
j_call: TRBJ1-1

cdr3_aa: CSARDRTSGSIYEQYF
v_call: TRBV20-1
cdr3_length: 16
j_call: TRBJ2-7

cdr3_aa: CASSHRGVMDGYTF
v_call: TRBV13
cdr3_length: 14
j_call: TRBJ1-2

cdr3_aa: CASSRTGDSYEQYF
v_call: TRBV2
cdr3_length: 14
j_call: TRBJ2-7

cdr3_aa: CSVQRGLLLDEQFF
v_call: TRBV29-1
cdr3_length: 14
j_call: TRBJ2-1

cdr3_aa: CSVALGDREADTQYF
v_call: TRBV29-1
cdr3_length: 15
j_call: TRBJ2-3

cdr3_aa: CASSLENRYEQYF
v_call: TRBV5-1
cdr3_length: 13
j_call: TRBJ2-7

cdr3_aa: CSARRPGTGDSYEQYF
v_call: TRBV20-1
cdr3_length: 16
j_call: TRBJ2-7

cdr3_aa: CAISESGATQTQYF
v_call: TRBV10-3
cdr3_length: 14
j_call: TRBJ2-5

cdr3_aa: CATSRRETHTGELFF
v_call: TRBV15
cdr3_length: 15
j_call: TRBJ2-2

cdr3_aa: CASSYTDYEQYF
v_call: TRBV6-2/TRBV6-3
cdr3_length: 12
j_call: TRBJ2-7

cdr3_aa: CASSDPGQGPWNTEAFF
v_call: TRBV25-1
cdr3_length: 17
j_call: TRBJ1-1

cdr3_aa: CSVGGTASIANYGYTF
v_call: TRBV29-1
cdr3_length: 16
j_call: TRBJ1-2

cdr3_aa: CASSLDNYEQYF
v_call: TRBV6-5
cdr3_length: 12
j_call: TRBJ2-7

cdr3_aa: CASSRVGGTSVYSYNEQFF
v_call: TRBV5-1
cdr3_length: 19
j_call: TRBJ2-1

cdr3_aa: CASSLLGQPDEQYF
v_call: TRBV28
cdr3_length: 14
j_call: TRBJ2-7